Listed below are T cell receptor beta chains from one sample, sequenced in a study of blood T cell repertoires in COVID-19. Some clones are missing from TCRdb's copy, which holds only in-frame ones; the method was immunoSEQ multiplex PCR. The profile shows roughly 100,000 clones, roughly 80% of them singletons. Sequenced: peripheral blood. The receptor set was obtained from a man between 60 and 75 years old with acute or convalescent COVID-19. Each CDR3 is given with its conserved first and last residue. Fields, in order: V gene, CDR3 length, D gene, clone size, J gene, CDR3 protein, CDR3 DNA. The D gene is left open where the match is weak. Clone size is given for some rows only: seen once, a few or many times, or a class if the clone is expanded.

TRBV20-1,11,TRBD2,NA,TRBJ2-3,CSASSGTREYF,TGCAGTGCTAGTTCCGGGACTAGAGAGTATTTT
TRBV29-1,11,NA,NA,TRBJ1-3,CSVELGNTIYF,TGCAGCGTTGAACTGGGAAACACCATATATTTT
TRBV7-2,15,NA,NA,TRBJ1-4,CASSHNRAGEGKLFF,TGTGCCAGCAGCCATAACAGGGCAGGGGAGGGAAAACTGTTTTTT
TRBV28,16,TRBD2,NA,TRBJ2-2,CASRNGLAANTGELFF,TGTGCCAGCAGAAACGGACTAGCGGCGAACACCGGGGAGCTGTTTTTT
TRBV28,14,NA,NA,TRBJ1-1,CASSLEMMNTEAFF,TGTGCCAGCAGTTTAGAGATGATGAACACTGAAGCTTTCTTT
TRBV3-1/TRBV3-2,16,NA,NA,TRBJ1-1,CASSLSGAGMNTEAFF,TGTGCCAGCAGCCTAAGTGGGGCCGGAATGAACACTGAAGCTTTCTTT
TRBV7-9,15,TRBD1,NA,TRBJ1-2,CASRPTTGNFYGYTF,TGTGCCAGCAGACCGACGACAGGGAATTTCTATGGCTACACCTTC
TRBV28,15,NA,NA,TRBJ1-3,CASSPSGESGNTIYF,TGTGCCAGCAGCCCCTCTGGAGAGTCTGGAAACACCATATATTTT
TRBV3-1/TRBV3-2,15,NA,NA,TRBJ2-1,CASSQRLGPYNEQFF,TGTGCCAGCAGCCAAAGACTAGGCCCCTACAATGAGCAGTTCTTC
TRBV5-4,17,TRBD2,NA,TRBJ2-3,CASSGKVSGRVTDTQYF,TGTGCCAGCAGCGGGAAAGTTAGCGGGAGGGTCACAGATACGCAGTATTTT
TRBV4-1,16,TRBD1,NA,TRBJ1-1,CASSQGPYRGGTEAFF,TGCGCCAGCAGCCAAGGCCCGTACAGGGGGGGCACTGAAGCTTTCTTT
TRBV7-2,15,TRBD1,NA,TRBJ1-6,CASSSWGQGNSPLHF,TGTGCCAGCAGTTCCTGGGGACAGGGAAATTCACCCCTCCACTTT
TRBV19,16,TRBD2,NA,TRBJ2-1,CASSTAGLAGLNEQFF,TGTGCCAGTAGTACCGCGGGACTAGCGGGCCTCAATGAGCAGTTCTTC
TRBV29-1,13,NA,once,TRBJ1-2,CSVRGNTNYGYTF,TGCAGCGTTCGGGGGAATACAAACTATGGCTACACCTTC
TRBV21-1,16,NA,NA,TRBJ1-5,CASKRYRLDNQPQQHF,TGTGCCAGCAAAAGGTACCGACTGGACAATCAGCCCCAGCAGCATTTT
TRBV14,14,TRBD1,NA,TRBJ1-5,CASSIQGSNQPQHF,TGTGCCAGCAGCATACAGGGGAGCAATCAGCCCCAGCATTTT
TRBV5-1,15,NA,few,TRBJ1-1,CASSLRRGSNTEAFF,TGCGCCAGCAGCTTGAGGAGGGGCTCGAACACTGAAGCTTTCTTT
TRBV7-9,14,NA,few,TRBJ2-3,CASRFDSLTDTQYF,TGTGCCAGCCGTTTTGACTCCCTAACAGATACGCAGTATTTT
TRBV6-5,15,TRBD1,NA,TRBJ1-6,CASSLGQGVYSPLHF,TGTGCCAGCAGCCTCGGACAGGGGGTATATTCACCCCTCCACTTT
TRBV2,14,NA,NA,TRBJ1-1,CASSRGRQNTEAFF,TGTGCCAGCAGTCGAGGAAGGCAGAACACTGAAGCTTTCTTT
TRBV30,13,NA,NA,TRBJ2-7,CAWSSGGFYEQYF,TGTGCCTGGAGCTCCGGGGGATTCTACGAGCAGTACTTC
TRBV5-4,15,NA,NA,TRBJ2-1,CASSPSGYAYNEQFF,TGTGCCAGCAGTCCAAGCGGGTACGCCTACAATGAGCAGTTCTTC
TRBV3-1/TRBV3-2,16,NA,NA,TRBJ1-4,CASSQFSGAVQEKLFF,TGTGCCAGCAGCCAATTTTCAGGGGCGGTCCAAGAAAAACTGTTTTTT
TRBV30,15,NA,NA,TRBJ1-1,CAWSVRGREVTEAFF,TGTGCCTGGAGTGTACGGGGTAGGGAAGTCACTGAAGCTTTCTTT
TRBV5-6,17,TRBD1,NA,TRBJ2-2,CASSFSRRDRETGELFF,TGTGCCAGCAGCTTCTCACGAAGGGACAGGGAAACCGGGGAGCTGTTTTTT
TRBV11-3,15,TRBD1,NA,TRBJ2-5,CASSLGDRAQETQYF,TGTGCCAGCAGCTTAGGGGACAGGGCGCAAGAGACCCAGTACTTC
TRBV7-6,16,NA,NA,TRBJ1-3,CASSLGISPIGNTIYF,TGTGCCAGCAGCTTAGGAATCAGTCCAATTGGAAACACCATATATTTT
TRBV12-5,11,NA,few,TRBJ1-5,CASGSGQPQHF,TGTGCTAGTGGTTCAGGACAGCCCCAGCATTTT
TRBV27,15,NA,NA,TRBJ2-3,CASIKASPYTDTQYF,TGTGCCAGCATCAAGGCTAGCCCTTACACAGATACGCAGTATTTT
TRBV30,13,NA,NA,TRBJ1-5,CAWSVREGQPQHF,TGTGCCTGGAGTGTACGGGAGGGTCAGCCCCAGCATTTT
TRBV7-9,15,NA,NA,TRBJ1-2,CASSLVPGRPYGYTF,TGTGCCAGCAGCCTAGTCCCCGGGAGACCGTATGGCTACACCTTC
TRBV9,12,NA,NA,TRBJ1-1,CASSVGHTEAFF,TGTGCCAGCAGCGTAGGGCATACTGAAGCTTTCTTT
TRBV11-2,18,TRBD2,NA,TRBJ2-7,CASSSGVAGGGLADEQYF,TGTGCCAGCAGCTCGGGGGTGGCTGGCGGGGGACTAGCAGACGAGCAGTACTTC
TRBV4-1,15,TRBD2,NA,TRBJ2-3,CASSRGGGASDTQYF,TGCGCCAGCAGCCGGGGCGGGGGGGCCTCAGATACGCAGTATTTT
TRBV9,12,NA,NA,TRBJ2-2,CASSPPTGELFF,TGTGCCAGCAGCCCTCCCACCGGGGAGCTGTTTTTT
TRBV7-3,15,TRBD1,NA,TRBJ2-5,CASSPRQGLGETQYF,TGTGCCAGCAGCCCTAGACAGGGGTTAGGAGAGACCCAGTACTTC
TRBV6-5,15,TRBD1,few,TRBJ1-5,CASQKTDRANQPQHF,TGTGCCAGCCAGAAAACGGACAGGGCGAATCAGCCCCAGCATTTT
TRBV18,14,NA,few,TRBJ1-4,CASSQGRVDEKLFF,TGTGCCAGCTCACAGGGCAGGGTGGACGAAAAACTGTTTTTT
TRBV6-2/TRBV6-3,14,NA,NA,TRBJ2-7,CASSYTLDSYEQYF,TGTGCCAGCAGTTACACACTAGACTCCTACGAGCAGTACTTC
TRBV5-1,14,TRBD2,NA,TRBJ2-4,CASSLETSRNIQYF,TGCGCCAGCAGCTTGGAGACTAGCCGGAACATTCAGTACTTC
TRBV25-1,15,TRBD1,NA,TRBJ1-6,CASSLWGTANSPLHF,TGTGCCAGCAGTCTCTGGGGGACAGCTAATTCACCCCTCCACTTT
TRBV19,17,NA,once,TRBJ1-6,CASSIEQTGTRNSPLHF,TGTGCCAGTAGTATAGAACAAACCGGGACAAGAAATTCACCCCTCCACTTT
TRBV20-1,15,NA,NA,TRBJ2-5,CSASWGGVGVETQYF,TGCAGTGCTAGTTGGGGAGGCGTCGGAGTGGAGACCCAGTACTTC
TRBV12-5,14,TRBD1,NA,TRBJ2-2,CASRQGQDTGELFF,TGTGCTAGCCGACAGGGGCAGGACACCGGGGAGCTGTTTTTT
TRBV4-1,16,NA,NA,TRBJ1-3,CASSQDRTDTGNTIYF,TGCGCCAGCAGCCAAGATCGGACTGACACTGGAAACACCATATATTTT
TRBV29-1,13,NA,NA,TRBJ1-4,CSVETVPNEKLFF,TGCAGCGTTGAGACAGTCCCCAATGAAAAACTGTTTTTT
TRBV5-1,14,TRBD1,NA,TRBJ2-2,CASSFRTGAGELFF,TGCGCCAGCAGCTTTAGGACAGGGGCTGGGGAGCTGTTTTTT
TRBV7-3,14,TRBD1,NA,TRBJ2-7,CASSSTGGSYEQYF,TGTGCCAGCAGCTCGACAGGGGGTTCCTACGAGCAGTACTTC
TRBV7-2,15,TRBD1,NA,TRBJ2-7,CASSLFTGGMGEQYF,TGTGCCAGCAGCTTATTCACAGGGGGCATGGGCGAGCAGTACTTC
TRBV7-3,16,TRBD2,few,TRBJ2-1,CASSQTSGRLYNEQFF,TGTGCCAGCAGCCAGACTAGCGGGAGGCTTTACAATGAGCAGTTCTTC
TRBV19,13,NA,NA,TRBJ1-5,CASTITGYQPQHF,TGTGCCAGTACCATTACAGGGTATCAGCCCCAGCATTTT
TRBV19,16,TRBD1,NA,TRBJ1-2,CASTPRTGANNYGYTF,TGTGCCAGTACCCCACGGACAGGGGCGAATAACTATGGCTACACCTTC
TRBV7-9,15,NA,NA,TRBJ1-3,CASSLGRGAGNTIYF,TGTGCCAGCAGCTTAGGGCGAGGAGCTGGAAACACCATATATTTT
TRBV13,17,NA,NA,TRBJ1-2,CASSFRGGGIHHYGYTF,TGTGCCAGCAGCTTTAGGGGAGGAGGGATCCACCACTATGGCTACACCTTC
TRBV30,13,NA,once,TRBJ1-5,CAWSVRSHQPQHF,TGTGCCTGGAGTGTACGCAGTCATCAGCCCCAGCATTTT